This T cell receptor beta chain appears in the sequencing data of a study of metastatic and nonmetastatic thyroid tumors. MiXCR was used by TCRdb to re-call the PCR reads. The repertoire holds under 50,000 clones, with approximately 17% as singletons. The CDR3 is 14 residues long. Germline V lookup: CDR1 MDHEN, CDR2 SYDVKM. Between the trimmed V and J ends, which lost 7 bases and 2 bases, there was a span of 14 bases. No treatment of any kind had been given to any patient before thyroid surgery. Sequencing was done on a sample of tumor tissue. The sequence derives from a female donor with papillary thyroid cancer or a benign thyroid nodule (not recorded which). Some clones in this sample may be carry-over from other donors' samples. The V call is TRBV28, the J call TRBJ2-5; D tentatively reads TRBD1 or TRBD2 (5 bases each). CDR3 region: CASISPGQQETQYF. CDR3 nucleotide sequence: TGTGCCAGCATCTCCCCGGGGCAGCAAGAGACCCAGTACTTC.